Listed below are T cell receptor beta chains from one sample, sequenced in a study of a mutant IDH1 vaccine in newly diagnosed glioma. This table comes from immunoSEQ multiplex PCR, and its TCRdb copy is limited to in-frame clones, with some not included. Of about 31,000 clones in the sample, more than 75% were seen once. No antigen has been assigned to these receptors. The specimen comprised PBMCs, sampled from a glioma patient whose treatment included an IDH1 peptide vaccine. These receptor sequences come from a middle-aged woman with glioma. CDR3s include the opening cysteine and the closing phenylalanine or tryptophan. Each record gives: V gene, J gene, CDR3 length, D gene, clone size, CDR3 DNA, CDR3 protein. A D gene is named only where the DNA matches it firmly. Some rows mark clone size as missing; the rest say once, few, many or name a class of expanded clone.

v_call: TRBV6-5
j_call: TRBJ2-7
cdr3_length: 15
d_call: TRBD1
clone_size: NA
cdr3_nt: TGTGCCAGCAGTTACACCCCGACAGGGCGCGACGAGCAGTACTTC
cdr3_aa: CASSYTPTGRDEQYF

v_call: TRBV5-6
j_call: TRBJ2-1
cdr3_length: 15
d_call: TRBD1
clone_size: NA
cdr3_nt: TGTGCCAGCAGCTCGATACACAGGGGGTACAATGAGCAGTTCTTC
cdr3_aa: CASSSIHRGYNEQFF

v_call: TRBV15
j_call: TRBJ1-5
cdr3_length: 16
d_call: NA
clone_size: NA
cdr3_nt: TGTGCCACCAGCAGAGGGGAACAGGGAGGCAATCAGCCCCAGCATTTT
cdr3_aa: CATSRGEQGGNQPQHF

v_call: TRBV27
j_call: TRBJ2-7
cdr3_length: 15
d_call: NA
clone_size: NA
cdr3_nt: TGTGCCAGCAGTCCTGGAGGTAGTTTTGGAAATGAGCAGTACTTC
cdr3_aa: CASSPGGSFGNEQYF

v_call: TRBV10-3
j_call: TRBJ2-1
cdr3_length: 15
d_call: NA
clone_size: NA
cdr3_nt: TGTGCCATCAGACCCGGGGGAGACCCCTACAATGAGCAGTTCTTC
cdr3_aa: CAIRPGGDPYNEQFF

v_call: TRBV5-1
j_call: TRBJ1-3
cdr3_length: 14
d_call: NA
clone_size: NA
cdr3_nt: TGCGCCAGCAGCTTGGGACAAACTGGAAACACCATATATTTT
cdr3_aa: CASSLGQTGNTIYF

v_call: TRBV13
j_call: TRBJ2-1
cdr3_length: 15
d_call: TRBD2
clone_size: NA
cdr3_nt: TGTGCCAGCAGCTCCGAGCGGGGGGGCATCAATGAGCAGTTCTTC
cdr3_aa: CASSSERGGINEQFF

v_call: TRBV5-1
j_call: TRBJ2-2
cdr3_length: 16
d_call: NA
clone_size: NA
cdr3_nt: TGCGCCAGCAGCTTGGCGGCAGGAAGGGGGGCCGGGGAGCTGTTTTTT
cdr3_aa: CASSLAAGRGAGELFF

v_call: TRBV5-1
j_call: TRBJ2-1
cdr3_length: 16
d_call: NA
clone_size: NA
cdr3_nt: TGCGCCAGCAGCTTGGTCGCGGGGAGGTCCTACAATGAGCAGTTCTTC
cdr3_aa: CASSLVAGRSYNEQFF

v_call: TRBV7-9
j_call: TRBJ2-2
cdr3_length: 18
d_call: TRBD1
clone_size: NA
cdr3_nt: TGTGCCAGCAGCTCCACCGACAGGGGGCGCATATTGGCCGGGGAGCTGTTTTTT
cdr3_aa: CASSSTDRGRILAGELFF

v_call: TRBV1
j_call: TRBJ2-7
cdr3_length: 13
d_call: NA
clone_size: NA
cdr3_nt: TGCACCAGCAGCAGGACTAGCGGGTACGAGCAGTACTTC
cdr3_aa: CTSSRTSGYEQYF

v_call: TRBV30
j_call: TRBJ1-1
cdr3_length: 18
d_call: NA
clone_size: once
cdr3_nt: TGTGCCTGGAGTGTACAAGAGGGGACGGGTTCCATGAACACTGAAGCTTTCTTT
cdr3_aa: CAWSVQEGTGSMNTEAFF

v_call: TRBV4-3
j_call: TRBJ1-4
cdr3_length: 15
d_call: NA
clone_size: NA
cdr3_nt: TGCGCCAGCAGCCAAGATCCGGGGAAGGGTGAAAAACTGTTTTTT
cdr3_aa: CASSQDPGKGEKLFF

v_call: TRBV4-1
j_call: TRBJ1-4
cdr3_length: 15
d_call: NA
clone_size: few
cdr3_nt: TGCGCCAGCAGCCCCCCGTTTGCAACTAATGAAAAACTGTTTTTT
cdr3_aa: CASSPPFATNEKLFF

v_call: TRBV5-1
j_call: TRBJ2-7
cdr3_length: 18
d_call: TRBD1
clone_size: NA
cdr3_nt: TGCGCCAGCAGCTCCCCCGGGACAGGGGTCCTCGAATCAAGCGAGCAGTACTTC
cdr3_aa: CASSSPGTGVLESSEQYF

v_call: TRBV29-1
j_call: TRBJ2-3
cdr3_length: 13
d_call: NA
clone_size: NA
cdr3_nt: TGCAGCGTTGTGTGGGGACCTACAGATACGCAGTATTTT
cdr3_aa: CSVVWGPTDTQYF

v_call: TRBV6-5
j_call: TRBJ2-5
cdr3_length: 12
d_call: NA
clone_size: NA
cdr3_nt: TGTGCCAGCGGGGTATGGGGAGAGACCCAGTACTTC
cdr3_aa: CASGVWGETQYF

v_call: TRBV13
j_call: TRBJ2-4
cdr3_length: 16
d_call: NA
clone_size: few
cdr3_nt: TGTGCCAGCAGCCTCGGGGGCAGGGGAATGGGGAACATTCAGTACTTC
cdr3_aa: CASSLGGRGMGNIQYF

v_call: TRBV7-2
j_call: TRBJ2-1
cdr3_length: 16
d_call: TRBD2
clone_size: NA
cdr3_nt: TGTGCCAGCACCGGGACTAGCGGGGGGATAAGAAATGAGCAGTTCTTC
cdr3_aa: CASTGTSGGIRNEQFF

v_call: TRBV5-1
j_call: TRBJ2-3
cdr3_length: 13
d_call: NA
clone_size: once
cdr3_nt: TGCGCCAGCAGCTTGGCAGGGGACGATACGCAGTATTTT
cdr3_aa: CASSLAGDDTQYF

v_call: TRBV4-1
j_call: TRBJ2-1
cdr3_length: 19
d_call: TRBD2
clone_size: NA
cdr3_nt: TGCGCCAGCAGCCAGGTGGGACTAGCGGGGGTCAGCTCCTACAATGAGCAGTTCTTC
cdr3_aa: CASSQVGLAGVSSYNEQFF

v_call: TRBV29-1
j_call: TRBJ1-2
cdr3_length: 12
d_call: TRBD1
clone_size: NA
cdr3_nt: TGCAGCGTTCGACAGGGAGGCGGTGGCTACACCTTC
cdr3_aa: CSVRQGGGGYTF